This entry lists 14 T cell receptor beta chains sequenced from one sample in a study of vaccination and CD4 T cells after COVID-19. The antigens these receptors bind are not known. Noted treatment: approximately 11-day PBMC culture with coronavirus spike peptide pools or control peptides (ViraFEST assay). The Oncomine TCR Beta short-read assay was what sequenced the DNA obtained from cultured CD4+ T cells. TCRdb re-called the PCR reads through MiXCR, storing one row per CDR3 protein. The sample carries about 15,000 distinct CDR3 sequences, 53% recorded once. The sample consisted of CD4+ T cells from blood, cultured in vitro. These receptors all come from a human donor who had recovered from COVID-19.

CDR3 in amino acids: CASSGTSVSYEQYF. CDR3 in DNA: TGTGCCAGCAGCGGGACTAGCGTCTCCTACGAGCAGTACTTC. The chain joins TRBV7-2 to TRBJ2-7, with 10 bases aligning to TRBD2. Germline lookup yields CDR1 SGHTA and CDR2 FQGNSA. V shed 5 bases and J 0 bases; nucleotides not matched to a gene: 1. The CDR3 consists of 14 residues.

The chain carries TRBV15 and TRBJ2-1, with a possible D match to TRBD1 (5 bases). Trimming stripped 6 bases from V and 2 bases from J, with 8 bases between. The CDR3 runs 13 residues. CDR1 is LNHNV and CDR2 is YYDKDF in the germline V gene (reference sequence). CDR3: CATRGVTYNEQFF. The CDR3 DNA reads TGTGCCACCAGAGGGGTCACCTACAATGAGCAGTTCTTC.

The J gene is TRBJ2-7, the V gene TRBV7-2; D tentatively reads TRBD1 or TRBD2 (5 bases each). This CDR3 has 17 residues. In germline, CDR1 is SGHTA, CDR2 FQGNSA. V lost 1 base, J lost 7 bases, and 23 bases lay in between. This CDR3 is CASSLVRWGRGYREQYF. As DNA, the CDR3 is TGTGCCAGCAGCTTAGTTAGGTGGGGACGGGGATATCGGGAGCAGTACTTC.

V and J are TRBV20-1 and TRBJ2-5; 9 bases line up with TRBD1. With V trimmed by 6 bases and J by 5 bases, 4 bases remained unmatched. Germline CDR1 is DFQATT and CDR2 is SNEGSKA (reference sequence). This CDR3 contains 12 residues. The CDR3 sequence is CSARDRAETQYF. CDR3 nucleotide sequence: TGCAGTGCCAGGGACAGGGCGGAGACCCAGTACTTC.

The chain uses TRBV28 and TRBJ1-5; D is ambiguous. Trimming left V 2 bases short and J 3 bases short, with 8 bases between. Looked up from germline, CDR1 is MDHEN and CDR2 is SYDVKM. The CDR3 sequence is 14 residues long. CDR3 loop: CASSLSQNNQPQHF. The CDR3 DNA is TGTGCCAGCAGTTTAAGTCAGAACAATCAGCCCCAGCATTTT.

This chain joins TRBV10-2 and TRBJ1-2; the D is unclear. Germline V gives CDR1 WSHSY, CDR2 SAAADI. The CDR3 sequence is 13 residues long. With 4 bases removed from V and 4 bases from J, the gap between germline ends came to 10 bases. CDR3 coding DNA: TGCGCCAGCAGTGTGGGGTACCTCTATGGCTACACCTTC. Translating it yields CASSVGYLYGYTF.

The gene calls are TRBV24-1 and TRBJ2-7; 7 bases fit TRBD1. Germline CDR1 reads KGHDR; CDR2 reads SFDVKD. This CDR3 contains 16 residues. The V segment lost 4 bases and the J segment 4 bases; nucleotides outside the gene matches: 12. The CDR3 reads CATSDSTGIPPYEQYF. The CDR3 region has the DNA TGTGCCACCAGTGACTCGACAGGGATCCCCCCGTACGAGCAGTACTTC.

The chain couples TRBV11-2 to TRBJ1-5, with 9 bases fitting TRBD1. The V gene end was trimmed by 5 bases and the J gene end by 6 bases; junction bases not matched to a gene: 2. This CDR3 has 13 amino acids. CDR1 is SGHAT, CDR2 FQNNGV, per germline. The CDR3 region is CASSRDRVQPQHF. The CDR3 DNA follows: TGTGCCAGCAGCCGGGACAGGGTTCAGCCCCAGCATTTT.

This CDR3 is CSARPPGSSGNTIYF. CDR3 sequence (DNA): TGCAGTGCAAGGCCCCCAGGGAGCTCTGGAAACACCATATATTTT. This rearrangement joins TRBV20-1 to TRBJ1-3, with D possibly matching TRBD1 (5 bases). The V gene's germline CDR1 is DFQATT and CDR2 SNEGSKA (reference sequence). The CDR3 extends over 15 amino acids. V lost 6 bases and J lost 0, with 15 bases in between.

J is TRBJ2-3 and V is TRBV5-7; 10 bases are shared with TRBD2. TRBV5-7 counts as an open reading frame of uncertain function. With 3 bases clipped from V and 2 bases from J, the junction kept 6 bases outside the gene matches. The CDR3 sequence is 16 residues long. CDR3 sequence reads: CASSWLLAGNTDTQYF. DNA of the CDR3: TGTGCCAGCAGCTGGTTACTAGCGGGAAACACAGATACGCAGTATTTT.

The chain carries TRBV6-1 and TRBJ1-5; D is unresolved. V was clipped by 0 bases and J by 1 base, with 7 bases between them. The CDR3 extends over 15 amino acids. Germline V gene data show CDR1 as MNHNS and CDR2 as SASEGT. CDR3 loop: CASSEAGQSNQPQHF. The CDR3 DNA sequence: TGTGCCAGCAGTGAAGCGGGCCAGAGCAATCAGCCCCAGCATTTT.

The chain uses TRBV29-1 and TRBJ2-5; 9 nucleotides align to TRBD1. This CDR3 is built from 16 residues. The trim removed 7 bases at V and 5 bases at J, leaving 17 bases unmatched. Per germline, CDR1 SQVTM and CDR2 ANQGSEA. The CDR3 sequence is CSAKRDRAKVRETQYF. The CDR3 nucleotides read TGCAGCGCAAAAAGGGACAGGGCTAAGGTACGCGAGACCCAGTACTTC. The full variable domain, with the rest looked up from reference TRBV29-1 and TRBJ2-5, is SAVISQKPSRDICQRGTSLTIQCQVDSQVTMMFWYRQQPGQSLTLIATANQGSEATYESGFVIDKFPISRPNLTFSTLTVSNMSPEDSSIYLCSAKRDRAKVRETQYFGPGTRLLVL.

On this clonotype: Germline is not matched at one junction end, which may reflect a read error. The chain is built from TRBV7-6 and TRBJ2-2, with D possibly matching TRBD2 (5 bases). Germline-derived CDR1 and CDR2 are SGHVS and FNYEAQ. CDR3 length: 13 residues. The CDR3: CASSGSFTGELFF. DNA of the CDR3: TGTGCTAGCAGCGGCTCATTCACCGGGGAGCTGTTTTTT.

This clonotype was seen a single time. The gene calls are TRBV5-1 and TRBJ1-2; no clear D. Trimming took 3 bases from V and 7 from J, leaving 19 bases between them. This CDR3 comprises 15 residues. Germline V gives CDR1 SGHRS, CDR2 YFSETQ. This CDR3 reads CASSSGGSTTVGYTF. As DNA, the CDR3 is TGCGCCAGCAGCTCAGGAGGATCCACGACCGTTGGCTACACCTTC.